Below are 8 T cell receptor beta chains sequenced from a single sample in a study of blood T cell repertoires in COVID-19. Sequencing used immunoSEQ multiplex PCR; TCRdb keeps in-frame clones, though not all of them. The sample lists some 110,000 clones, 85% occurring once. Source material: peripheral blood. These receptors originate from a woman older than 75 with COVID-19, enrolled during active disease.

This chain joins TRBV9 and TRBJ2-1; 9 bases align to TRBD1. The CDR3 is 17 amino acids. CDR1 SGDLS and CDR2 YYNGEE come from the germline V gene. The ends lost 4 bases at V and 8 bases at J; junction bases unmatched: 16. CDR3 sequence reads: CASSRRTGGTGSDEQFF. The CDR3 bases are TGTGCCAGCAGCCGTAGAACTGGGGGGACAGGGAGTGATGAGCAGTTCTTC.

The V and J genes are TRBV28 and TRBJ2-7; 10 bases map to TRBD1. The CDR3 runs to 14 residues. Germline V gene data show CDR1 as MDHEN and CDR2 as SYDVKM. The J segment lost 6 bases and the V segment lost 5 bases, leaving 7 bases of the junction unmatched. The CDR3 reads CASSLRQGASEQYF. The CDR3 DNA reads as TGTGCCAGCAGTCTCCGACAGGGGGCGAGCGAGCAGTACTTC. The full variable domain, in which reference TRBV28 and TRBJ2-7 provide the parts outside the CDR3, is DVKVTQSSRYLVKRTGEKVFLECVQDMDHENMFWYRQDPGLGLRLIYFSYDVKMKEKGDIPEGYSVSREKKERFSLILESASTNQTSMYLCASSLRQGASEQYFGPGTRLTVT.

V gene TRBV4-3 combines with J gene TRBJ2-3; 7 nucleotides line up with TRBD2. The V gene end was trimmed by 1 base and the J gene end by 12 bases; junction bases not matched to a gene: 10. The length of the CDR3 is 14 residues. Germline assignment: CDR1 LGHNA and CDR2 YSLEER. The chain's CDR3 is CASSQGLGAGVQYF. DNA of the CDR3: TGCGCCAGCAGCCAAGGATTGGGCGCGGGAGTTCAGTATTTT.

The chain couples TRBV2 to TRBJ1-2, with unresolved D. This CDR3 region has 12 residues. V lost 5 bases, J lost 0 bases, and 4 bases lay in between. Per germline, CDR1 SNHLY and CDR2 FYNNEI. CDR3 bases: TGTGCCAGCAGTCTAGCTAACTATGGCTACACCTTC. It is translated as CASSLANYGYTF.

Note on this clone: In the same sample, other DNA sequences code for this CDR3. This chain joins TRBV11-1 and TRBJ2-3, with D tentatively TRBD2 (5 bases). V was trimmed by 3 bases and J by 0 bases, leaving 13 bases between them. This CDR3 contains 16 residues. Germline-derived CDR1 and CDR2 are SGHAT and FQDESV (reference sequence). The CDR3 region is CASSLGTRTSTDTQYF. In DNA, the CDR3 is TGTGCCAGCAGCTTGGGCACCAGGACTAGCACAGATACGCAGTATTTT.

V usage is TRBV19 and J usage is TRBJ1-3; D may be TRBD1 (6 bases). CDR3 length: 14 amino acids. Trimming stripped 7 bases from V and 2 bases from J, with 12 bases between. The germline CDR1 and CDR2 sequences are LNHDA and SQIVND (reference sequence). The CDR3 DNA reads as TGTGCCAGTATCCCGACAGGCCCTGGAAACACCATATATTTT. This translates into CASIPTGPGNTIYF. The variable domain in full, completed from reference TRBV19 and TRBJ1-3, reads DGGITQSPKYLFRKEGQNVTLSCEQNLNHDAMYWYRQDPGQGLRLIYYSQIVNDFQKGDIAEGYSVSREKKESFPLTVTSAQKNPTAFYLCASIPTGPGNTIYFGEGSWLTVV.

This sequence joins TRBV6-1 and TRBJ2-3; 7 bases fit TRBD2. Germline V gives CDR1 MNHNS, CDR2 SASEGT. V trimming: 3 bases; J trimming: 5 bases; junction bases outside the gene matches: 8. CDR3 length: 15 residues. The CDR3 DNA reads TGTGCCAGCAGTGAGTTGGGAGGGCCTGAAGATACGCAGTATTTT. Translation: CASSELGGPEDTQYF.

This chain links TRBV6-5 with TRBJ2-3; D gene uncertain. This CDR3 has 15 amino acids. The germline gives CDR1 MNHEY, CDR2 SVGAGI. The V and J ends lost 2 bases and 0 bases respectively, with 9 bases between them. The CDR3 is CASSYNSPSTDTQYF. The CDR3 nucleotides are TGTGCCAGCAGTTACAATAGCCCGAGCACAGATACGCAGTATTTT.